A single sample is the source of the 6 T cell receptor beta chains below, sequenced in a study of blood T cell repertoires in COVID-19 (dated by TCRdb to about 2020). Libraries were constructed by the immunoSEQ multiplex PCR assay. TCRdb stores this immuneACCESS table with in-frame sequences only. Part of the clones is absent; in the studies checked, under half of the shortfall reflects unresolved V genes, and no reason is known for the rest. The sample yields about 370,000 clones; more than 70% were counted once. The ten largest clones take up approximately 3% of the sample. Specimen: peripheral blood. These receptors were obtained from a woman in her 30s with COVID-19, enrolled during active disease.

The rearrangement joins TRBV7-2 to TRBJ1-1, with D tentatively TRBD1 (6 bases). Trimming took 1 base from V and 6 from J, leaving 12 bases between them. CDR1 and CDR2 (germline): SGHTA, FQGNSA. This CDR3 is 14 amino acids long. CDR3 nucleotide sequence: TGTGCCAGCAGCTTAGTTGGGGGCGCACCTGAAGCTTTCTTT. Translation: CASSLVGGAPEAFF.

CDR3 nucleotides: TGTGCCAGCAGCTTAGCTTGGGGCGCCAAAAACATTCAGTACTTC. Its translation: CASSLAWGAKNIQYF. The chain links TRBV7-2 to TRBJ2-4; D is perhaps TRBD1 (5 bases). Trimming removed 0 bases at V and 1 base at J, with 7 bases between. The germline V gene encodes CDR1 SGHTA and CDR2 FQGNSA. The CDR3 contains 15 residues.

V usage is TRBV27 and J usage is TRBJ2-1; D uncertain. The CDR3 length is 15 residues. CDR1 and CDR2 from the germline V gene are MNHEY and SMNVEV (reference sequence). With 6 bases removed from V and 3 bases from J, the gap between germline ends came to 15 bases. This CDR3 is CASRQDTSRYNEQFF. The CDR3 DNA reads TGTGCCAGCAGACAAGACACGTCTCGCTACAATGAGCAGTTCTTC.

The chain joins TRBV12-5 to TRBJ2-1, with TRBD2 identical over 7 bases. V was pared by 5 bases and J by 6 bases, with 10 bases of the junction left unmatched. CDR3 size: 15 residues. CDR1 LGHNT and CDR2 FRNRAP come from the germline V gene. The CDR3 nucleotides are TGTGCTAGTGGTCCGCGACTAGCTCAACCCAATGAGCAGTTCTTC. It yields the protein CASGPRLAQPNEQFF.

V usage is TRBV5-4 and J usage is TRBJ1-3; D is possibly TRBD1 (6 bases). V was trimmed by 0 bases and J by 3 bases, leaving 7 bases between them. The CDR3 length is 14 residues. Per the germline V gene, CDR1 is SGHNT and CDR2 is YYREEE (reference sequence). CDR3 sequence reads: CASSLGTVGNTIYF. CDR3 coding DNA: TGTGCCAGCAGCTTGGGGACAGTTGGAAACACCATATATTTT.

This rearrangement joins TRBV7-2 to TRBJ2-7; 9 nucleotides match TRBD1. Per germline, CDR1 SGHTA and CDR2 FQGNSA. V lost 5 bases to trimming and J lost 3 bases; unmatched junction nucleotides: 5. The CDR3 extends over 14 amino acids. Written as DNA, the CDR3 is TGTGCCAGCAGCGGCGGGACAGGGCGCTACGAGCAGTACTTC. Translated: CASSGGTGRYEQYF.